Below are 23 T cell receptor beta chains sequenced from a single sample in a study of T cells in Graves' hyperthyroidism and ophthalmopathy. TCR beta CDR3 region amplification was performed from RNA transcripts. First-round RT-PCR of the TCR CDR3 relied on the HTBI primer set. One entry per CDR3 protein, called by TCRdb with MiXCR from the multiplex PCR reads. The profile shows 400,000 to 450,000 distinct CDR3 sequences, about 15% of them singletons. The sequencing sample was made of blood. The receptors stem from a man aged 18 to 35 with Graves' ophthalmopathy.

This clonotype occurred a few times. One base away lies a much larger clone, so this may be a sequencing read error. The chain has TRBV12-3 or TRBV12-4 and TRBJ2-7; possibly TRBD2 for D (6 bases). CDR3 length equals 14 residues. V lost 1 base and J 2 bases, leaving 9 bases between the germline ends. CDR3 DNA sequence: TGTGCCAGCAGTTTAGGGGACTTGCCCTACGAGCAGTACTTC. It translates to CASSLGDLPYEQYF.

This clonotype was picked up one time. The rearrangement uses TRBV13 and TRBJ2-3, with 13 bases fitting TRBD2. CDR1 and CDR2 from the germline V gene are PRHDT and FYEKMQ (reference sequence). Trimming removed 5 bases from V and 3 bases from J; junction bases left unmatched: 14. The CDR3 runs 19 residues. CDR3 residues: CASSEYTSGGAFGTDTQYF. Here the CDR3 DNA reads TGTGCCAGCAGCGAGTACACTAGCGGGGGGGCATTCGGAACAGATACGCAGTATTTT.

This clonotype was detected ten times or more. The chain links TRBV7-9 to TRBJ2-2, with D perhaps TRBD2 (6 bases). The CDR3 loop spans 12 amino acids. Germline CDR1 reads SEHNR; CDR2 reads FQNEAQ (reference sequence). Trimming left V 10 bases short and J 6 bases short, with 12 bases between. CDR3 loop: CAIARGAGELFF. Here the CDR3 DNA reads TGTGCCATCGCGCGGGGAGCCGGGGAGCTGTTTTTT.

This clonotype occurred many times. This chain connects TRBV18 to TRBJ2-1, with 14 bases matching TRBD2. The CDR3 runs 18 residues. Germline loops: CDR1 KGHSH, CDR2 LQKENI. With V trimmed by 1 base and J by 1 base, 3 bases remained unmatched. The CDR3, as DNA: TGTGCCAGCTCACCACGCGGGACTAGCGGGAGTTCCTACAATGAGCAGTTCTTC. Protein sequence: CASSPRGTSGSSYNEQFF.

Ten or more counts support this clonotype. J is TRBJ1-1 and V is TRBV11-3; D might be TRBD1 (5 bases). The CDR3 loop spans 12 amino acids. Trimming removed 4 bases from V and 11 bases from J, with 14 bases in between. The germline V gene has CDR1 SGHNT and CDR2 YENEEA. For the CDR3, the DNA is TGTGCCAGCAGCTACGGGGCCGAGTACGCTTTCTTT. Translated, it gives CASSYGAEYAFF.

The rearrangement uses TRBV4-1 and TRBJ1-1, with D unclear. V shed 0 bases and J shed 0 bases, with 8 bases lying between them. Germline V gene sequence: CDR1 MGHRA, CDR2 YSYEKL. This CDR3 is built from 15 residues. The CDR3 reads CASSQEGSMNTEAFF. The CDR3 bases are TGCGCCAGCAGCCAAGAAGGCAGCATGAACACTGAAGCTTTCTTT.

The table lists this clonotype with many counts. The chain has TRBV11-3 and TRBJ1-2, with a tentative D call TRBD1 (6 bases). The CDR3 contains 14 residues. V was pared by 5 bases and J by 0 bases, with 10 bases between. CDR1 is SGHNT, CDR2 YENEEA, per germline. CDR3 residues: CASSGGQTNYGYTF. The CDR3 DNA follows: TGTGCCAGCAGCGGGGGGCAGACTAACTATGGCTACACCTTC.

This clonotype was counted many times. The chain couples TRBV11-3 to TRBJ2-3, with 13 bases identical to TRBD2. CDR1 is SGHNT and CDR2 is YENEEA in the germline V gene. This CDR3 is built from 16 residues. After removal of 3 bases from V and 3 bases from J, the junction contained 3 bases not matched to a gene. The CDR3 nucleotides read TGTGCCAGCAGCTTCGGACTAGCGGGGGATACAGATACGCAGTATTTT. This sequence encodes CASSFGLAGDTDTQYF.

This clonotype occurred many times. The chain employs TRBV5-1 and TRBJ2-7, with D maybe TRBD2 (6 bases). The CDR3 runs to 16 residues. V gave up 4 bases and J gave up 3 bases, with 20 bases separating them. CDR1 and CDR2 from the germline V gene are SGHRS and YFSETQ. For the CDR3, the DNA is TGCGCCAGCAGCCTGGAGGGCGGGTCCCATTTCTACGAGCAGTACTTC. It is translated as CASSLEGGSHFYEQYF.

This clonotype was seen a handful of times. This sequence joins TRBV10-3 and TRBJ1-6, with no clear D. Germline V CDR1 and CDR2: ENHRY, SYGVKD. Between the trimmed V and J ends, which lost 4 bases and 11 bases, there was a span of 9 bases. CDR3 length: 12 amino acids. In DNA form, the CDR3 reads TGTGCCATCAGTGGCCTGGGAACACCCCTCCACTTT. This codes for CAISGLGTPLHF.

This clonotype was counted many times. This sequence joins TRBV5-1 and TRBJ2-1, with TRBD2 identical over 7 bases. J lost 3 bases, V lost 0 bases, and 6 bases had no gene match. Germline V gene lookup returns CDR1 SGHRS and CDR2 YFSETQ. The CDR3 spans 16 residues. Here the CDR3 reads CASSLARDYNYNEQFF. The CDR3 region has the DNA TGCGCCAGCAGCTTGGCCAGGGACTACAACTACAATGAGCAGTTCTTC.

This clonotype was counted at least ten times. The V call is TRBV11-3, the J call TRBJ1-1; D gene uncertain. Trimming cost V 7 bases and J 1 base, with 13 bases left between them. The germline V gene has CDR1 SGHNT and CDR2 YENEEA. The CDR3 spans 14 residues. CDR3 bases: TGTGCCAGCACCCCCTTGGCGGAGAACACTGAAGCTTTCTTT. Its translation is CASTPLAENTEAFF.

This chain uses TRBV5-5 with TRBJ2-7, with D perhaps TRBD1 (6 bases). This CDR3 comprises 15 residues. Germline lookup yields CDR1 SGHKS and CDR2 YYEKEE (reference sequence). Trimming took 4 bases from V and 3 from J, leaving 17 bases between them. CDR3 residues: CASSPEVAGDYEQYF. CDR3 sequence (DNA): TGTGCCAGCAGCCCCGAGGTGGCAGGGGACTACGAGCAGTACTTC.

This clonotype was detected ten times or more. V is TRBV7-3 and J is TRBJ2-2; D is possibly TRBD2 (6 bases). This CDR3 is 17 amino acids long. CDR1 SGHTA and CDR2 FQGTGA come from the germline V gene. V was cut by 1 base and J by 1 base, with 13 bases left in between. Here the CDR3 DNA reads TGTGCCAGCAGCTTAAACGGGGGACTTAAGAACACCGGGGAGCTGTTTTTT. Translating gives CASSLNGGLKNTGELFF.

The table lists this clonotype with a few counts. The chain carries TRBV27 and TRBJ1-5; D is unclear. The germline V gene has CDR1 MNHEY and CDR2 SMNVEV (reference sequence). V lost 1 base to trimming and J lost 3 bases, with 10 bases between them. The length of the CDR3 is 15 residues. This CDR3 reads CASSLLLGLNQPQHF. DNA for the CDR3: TGTGCCAGCAGTTTATTGTTAGGTCTCAATCAGCCCCAGCATTTT.

V gene TRBV3-1 combines with J gene TRBJ1-1; TRBD1 is a possible D gene (5 bases). Trimming removed 7 bases from V and 5 bases from J, with 17 bases in between. CDR1 is LGHDT and CDR2 is YNNKEL in the germline V gene (reference sequence). This CDR3 has 14 residues. The CDR3 sequence is CASNFWRGGTEAFF. The CDR3 nucleotides are TGTGCCAGCAACTTTTGGCGGGGGGGTACTGAAGCTTTCTTT.

This clonotype was seen only a few times. The CDR3 sequence is CATSRVGRNIQYF. Here the CDR3 DNA reads TGTGCCACCAGCAGAGTTGGGCGAAACATTCAGTACTTC. This sequence joins TRBV15 and TRBJ2-4, with D hard to call. This CDR3 comprises 13 residues. V gave up 1 base and J gave up 6 bases, with 7 bases separating them. Germline values: CDR1 LNHNV, CDR2 YYDKDF (reference sequence).

This clonotype was seen many times. The chain uses TRBV5-1 and TRBJ2-7; 11 bases are a match to TRBD1. The junction had 8 bases not matched to a gene; V was cut back by 2 bases and J by 4 bases. Germline V CDR1 and CDR2: SGHRS, YFSETQ. CDR3 length: 16 amino acids. Here the CDR3 DNA reads TGCGCCAGCAGCTTCCCCCGGGACAGGGGGGATTACGAGCAGTACTTC. This translates into CASSFPRDRGDYEQYF.

The chain employs TRBV12-3 or TRBV12-4 and TRBJ2-2, with D uncertain. CDR3 length: 13 amino acids. Trimming removed 8 bases at V and 1 base at J, with 8 bases between. CDR3: CASQILNTGELFF. For the CDR3, the DNA is TGTGCCAGCCAAATATTGAACACCGGGGAGCTGTTTTTT.

This clonotype has ten or more counts. This chain connects TRBV3-1 to TRBJ1-6; D is perhaps TRBD1 (5 bases). The CDR3 sequence is 13 residues long. Trimming stripped 4 bases from V and 13 bases from J, with 14 bases between. Germline CDR1 reads LGHDT; CDR2 reads YNNKEL (reference sequence). As DNA, the CDR3 is TGTGCCAGCAGCCCCGTACAGGCGGGGCCCCTCCACTTT. Translating gives CASSPVQAGPLHF.

At least ten counts were recorded for this clonotype. The rearrangement joins TRBV29-1 to TRBJ2-7; 8 bases agree with TRBD1. V shed 4 bases, J shed 2 bases, and the junction held 4 bases outside the gene matches. The CDR3 covers 13 residues. Germline V CDR1 and CDR2: SQVTM, ANQGSEA. CDR3 DNA sequence: TGCAGCGTTGGGGGACAGGCTACCTACGAGCAGTACTTC. It specifies CSVGGQATYEQYF.

This clonotype was found many times. This sequence joins TRBV20-1 and TRBJ1-1; no reliable D call. Looked up from germline, CDR1 is DFQATT and CDR2 is SNEGSKA (reference sequence). V lost 2 bases, J lost 2 bases, and 9 bases lay in between. This CDR3 has 13 amino acids. The CDR3 reads CSARRDRNTEAFF. The CDR3 nucleotides are TGCAGTGCTAGAAGAGACCGCAACACTGAAGCTTTCTTT.

This clonotype came up a few times. The chain joins TRBV4-1 to TRBJ1-1, with unresolved D. This CDR3 is built from 13 residues. The V end was cut by 9 bases, the J end by 8 bases, with 19 bases between. Germline V gene lookup returns CDR1 MGHRA and CDR2 YSYEKL. CDR3 nucleotide sequence: TGCGCCAGTGGACTTTGGGGAATTGAGGAAGCTTTCTTT. This encodes CASGLWGIEEAFF.